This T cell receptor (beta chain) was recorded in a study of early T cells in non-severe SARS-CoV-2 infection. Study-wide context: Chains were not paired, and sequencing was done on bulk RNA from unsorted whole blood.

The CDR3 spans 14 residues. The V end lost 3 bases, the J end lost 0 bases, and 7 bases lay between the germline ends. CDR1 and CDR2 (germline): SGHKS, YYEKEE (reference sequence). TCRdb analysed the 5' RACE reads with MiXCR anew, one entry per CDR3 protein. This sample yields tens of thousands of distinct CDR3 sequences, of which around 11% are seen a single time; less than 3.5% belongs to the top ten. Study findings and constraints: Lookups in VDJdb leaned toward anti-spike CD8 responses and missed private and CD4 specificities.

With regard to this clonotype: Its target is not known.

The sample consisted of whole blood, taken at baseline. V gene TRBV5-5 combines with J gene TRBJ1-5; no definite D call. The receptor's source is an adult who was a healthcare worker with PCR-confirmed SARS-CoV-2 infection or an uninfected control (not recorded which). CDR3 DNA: TGTGCCAGCAGCTCCTTATATAGCAATCAGCCCCAGCATTTT. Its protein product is CASSSLYSNQPQHF.